The 7 T cell receptor beta chains below all came from one sample that was sequenced in a study of T cell changes during pregnancy in multiple sclerosis. Clones were sequenced by immunoSEQ multiplex PCR, and TCRdb holds only the in-frame ones, with some missing. The sample carries 35,000 to 50,000 clones, about 87% recorded once. This specimen consisted of CD4+ T cells from peripheral blood mononuclear cells, obtained in the second trimester of pregnancy. Every receptor here comes from a female donor with multiple sclerosis, enrolled in a pregnancy study.

This chain uses TRBV25-1 with TRBJ2-1; TRBD2 agrees at 16 bases. V was clipped by 4 bases and J by 7 bases; unmatched bases: 4. The germline V gene encodes CDR1 MGHDK and CDR2 SYGVNS. The CDR3 is 16 residues long. The CDR3 reads CASSGGTSGRVNEQFF. CDR3 nucleotide sequence: TGTGCCAGCAGTGGAGGGACTAGCGGGAGGGTGAATGAGCAGTTCTTC.

J is TRBJ2-3 and V is TRBV7-9; TRBD2 matches at 16 bases. The CDR3 length is 17 residues. Germline CDR1 is SEHNR and CDR2 is FQNEAQ (reference sequence). V lost 5 bases to trimming and J lost 6 bases; unmatched junction nucleotides: 8. The CDR3 region is CASSPSGLAGGRDTQYF. The CDR3 region has the DNA TGTGCCAGCAGCCCCTCGGGACTAGCGGGAGGGCGGGATACGCAGTATTTT.

The chain couples TRBV5-5 to TRBJ1-1; D is uncertain. Germline V CDR1 and CDR2: SGHKS, YYEKEE (reference sequence). This CDR3 has 13 residues. The V end lost 2 bases, the J end lost 1 base, and 6 bases lay between the germline ends. CDR3 sequence (DNA): TGTGCCAGCAGCTTCAACGGGAACACTGAAGCTTTCTTT. Its translation is CASSFNGNTEAFF.

The CDR3 spells CASSPTGGTSGRANEQFF. CDR3 sequence (DNA): TGTGCCAGCAGCCCAACGGGGGGGACTAGCGGGAGGGCCAATGAGCAGTTCTTC. This sequence joins TRBV4-2 and TRBJ2-1, with 16 bases aligning to TRBD2. Germline V CDR1 and CDR2: LGHNA, YNFKEQ. This CDR3 is built from 18 residues. V was clipped by 4 bases and J by 6 bases; unmatched bases: 9.

J is TRBJ1-3 and V is TRBV5-1, with a tentative D call TRBD1 (6 bases). The V gene's germline CDR1 is SGHRS and CDR2 YFSETQ. V was pared by 0 bases and J by 0 bases, with 13 bases between. The CDR3 covers 17 residues. Here the CDR3 reads CASSLGDNTHSGNTIYF. The CDR3 DNA reads TGCGCCAGCAGCTTGGGGGACAATACTCACTCTGGAAACACCATATATTTT.

The chain links TRBV28 to TRBJ2-1; D is undetermined. Germline V gene lookup returns CDR1 MDHEN and CDR2 SYDVKM. This CDR3 region has 13 residues. V lost 6 bases, J lost 15 bases, and 21 bases lay in between. CDR3 nucleotides: TGTGCCAGCAGCTCAAACCCTACCCGTGCTTGGTTCTTC. It translates to CASSSNPTRAWFF.

The V and J genes are TRBV18 and TRBJ2-3; the D gene is possibly TRBD2 (5 bases). The CDR3 extends over 17 amino acids. Germline V gene lookup returns CDR1 KGHSH and CDR2 LQKENI. Trimming left V 0 bases short and J 5 bases short, with 18 bases between. The CDR3 loop is CASSPPSRGLKGDTQYF. DNA for the CDR3: TGTGCCAGCTCACCACCGAGCCGGGGATTAAAGGGAGATACGCAGTATTTT.